A selection of T cell receptor beta chains follows, all from one sample in a study of CD8 T cells in ankylosing spondylitis. TCRdb independently ran MiXCR on the 5' RACE reads; one entry per CDR3 protein. The table includes about 160,000 distinct CDR3 sequences, around 19% detected once. Sequenced: blood, either unsorted or a sorted T cell fraction (not recorded which). The receptors originated from a male donor with ankylosing spondylitis or in good health (not recorded which). The CDR3 runs from the conserved cysteine through the conserved F or W. D genes are given only for firm matches. Only some rows state a clone size, as once, few, many or a class for expanded clones.

size,J,V,D,DNA,CDR3
-,TRBJ2-2,TRBV5-1,-,TGCGCCAGCACGGACACCGGGGAGCTGTTTTTT,CASTDTGELFF
few,TRBJ2-5,TRBV3-1,TRBD1,TGTGCCAGCAGCCTTATTACAGGGGGCGAGGGAGAGACCCAGTACTTC,CASSLITGGEGETQYF
many,TRBJ2-4,TRBV18,TRBD2,TGTGCCAGCTCACCTAAGAATGGTCGAGGAGCGGGAGTCAAAAACATTCAGTACTTC,CASSPKNGRGAGVKNIQYF
-,TRBJ2-5,TRBV5-5,-,TGTGCCAGCAGCTTGTATAGCAAAGAGACCCAGTACTTC,CASSLYSKETQYF
few,TRBJ2-7,TRBV5-6,TRBD1,TGTGCCAGCAGCTTGGGACAGGGAGCTCTAATAGTCGGGCAGTACTTC,CASSLGQGALIVGQYF
-,TRBJ2-2,TRBV11-2,-,TGTGCCAGCAGCCCGGAAAGGCCCAGGGTCAACACCGGGGAGCTGTTTTTT,CASSPERPRVNTGELFF
many,TRBJ1-5,TRBV28,-,TGTGCCAGCAGTTTATATCCCCTGGGTCAGCCCCAGCATTTT,CASSLYPLGQPQHF
many,TRBJ2-7,TRBV15,TRBD1,TGTGCCACCAGCAGAGTGAGGGGGACAGGGTACCACGAGCAGTACTTC,CATSRVRGTGYHEQYF
-,TRBJ2-2,TRBV21-1,-,TGTGCCAGCAGCTGGGGGCCGGGTCCCAACACCGGGGAGCTGTTTTTT,CASSWGPGPNTGELFF
-,TRBJ2-5,TRBV5-1,TRBD2,TGCGCCAGCAGCTCCGGACTAGCGGGAGTTGAGACCCAGTACTTC,CASSSGLAGVETQYF
many,TRBJ1-1,TRBV4-1,-,TGCGCCAGCAGCCAACCGACCGGGACCTTTTTGAACACTGAAGCTTTCTTT,CASSQPTGTFLNTEAFF
-,TRBJ2-3,TRBV18,-,TGTGCCAGCTCCCAGACGTCTAGCACAGATACGCAGTATTTT,CASSQTSSTDTQYF
many,TRBJ1-2,TRBV5-1,-,TGCGCCAGCAGCTTGGACACAGGCCGGGCCCCACTCTTC,CASSLDTGRAPLF
many,TRBJ2-7,TRBV29-1,-,TGCAGCGTGGAAGGACAGAATCTTTACGAGCAGTACTTC,CSVEGQNLYEQYF
few,TRBJ2-4,TRBV11-2,-,TGTGCCAGCAGCTCCGACGGGGTAGCCAAAAACATTCAGTACTTC,CASSSDGVAKNIQYF
few,TRBJ2-1,TRBV6-5,-,TGTGCCAGCAGTTACTCCCTAGGGGGCTACAATGAGCAGTTCTTC,CASSYSLGGYNEQFF
many,TRBJ2-7,TRBV30,TRBD1,TGTGCCCCTATTCCGGGACAGGGGAATTACGAGCAGTACTTC,CAPIPGQGNYEQYF
many,TRBJ2-4,TRBV6-1,TRBD1,TGTGCCAGCAGTGAAGTGTGGGGGGACAGGGAGGACTTC,CASSEVWGDREDF
many,TRBJ2-7,TRBV24-1,-,TGTGCCACCAGTGATTTCGGCCAGACCATCTACGAGCAGTACTTC,CATSDFGQTIYEQYF
many,TRBJ1-1,TRBV19,-,TGTGCCAGTAGTATCTCGAGTATCCCTGAAGCTTTCTTT,CASSISSIPEAFF
many,TRBJ2-5,TRBV10-3,-,TGTGCCATCAGTGGTAATATGGAAGGAGAGACCCAGTACTTC,CAISGNMEGETQYF
many,TRBJ1-2,TRBV7-9,-,TGTGCCAGCAGCCCCAATGGGCCCCAGTATGGCTACACCTTC,CASSPNGPQYGYTF
many,TRBJ2-5,TRBV10-3,-,TGTGCCATCTCCCCAGGAGGGCGTATAGGAGAGACCCAGTACTTC,CAISPGGRIGETQYF
-,TRBJ2-3,TRBV9,-,TGTGCCAGCAGCTTACGACTTGGCGATAGCACAGATACGCAGTATTTT,CASSLRLGDSTDTQYF
-,TRBJ1-4,TRBV5-6,-,TGTGCCAGCAGCTTCGATGGATTGGGAGAAAAACTGTTTTTT,CASSFDGLGEKLFF
few,TRBJ2-2,TRBV5-4,TRBD1,TGTGCCAGCAGCAACCGGGACAGTGACACCGGGGAGCTGTTTTTT,CASSNRDSDTGELFF
many,TRBJ2-2,TRBV12-3/TRBV12-4,TRBD1,TGTGCCAGCAGCCACAGGGGGCGCACCGGGGAGCTGTTTTTT,CASSHRGRTGELFF
-,TRBJ1-5,TRBV23-1,-,TGCGCCAGCAGTCACCGCCAGTATAGCAATCAGCCCCAGCATTTT,CASSHRQYSNQPQHF